The rows below give T cell receptor beta chains drawn from one sample of a study of cytomegalovirus exposure and HLA in healthy donors. Measured with immunoSEQ multiplex PCR; TCRdb has only the in-frame clones, and not every one. The sample holds 150,000 to 250,000 clones, approximately 80% seen once. The sample taken for sequencing was PBMCs. These receptors were obtained from a boy between 2 and 15 years old in good health and CMV-seronegative. The CDR3 runs from the conserved cysteine through the conserved F or W. A D gene is named only where the DNA matches it firmly. Size tells how often a clone was seen (once, few, many) or the class of an expanded clone, and some rows leave it out.

D: NA; J: TRBJ2-3; V: TRBV6-5; size: few; CDR3: CASSYSGGVTDTQYF; DNA: TGTGCCAGCAGTTACTCAGGGGGAGTCACAGATACGCAGTATTTT
D: TRBD2; J: TRBJ2-3; V: TRBV5-1; size: few; CDR3: CASSLGLAGNSDTQYF; DNA: TGCGCCAGCAGCTTGGGTCTAGCGGGGAATTCAGATACGCAGTATTTT
D: TRBD2; J: TRBJ2-5; V: TRBV6-5; size: NA; CDR3: CASSFLPGTRQETQYF; DNA: TGTGCCAGCAGTTTTCTTCCCGGGACTAGACAAGAGACCCAGTACTTC
D: NA; J: TRBJ2-3; V: TRBV29-1; size: NA; CDR3: CSVGAAASPRVDTQYF; DNA: TGCAGCGTTGGTGCGGCTGCTAGCCCACGGGTAGATACACAGTATTTT
D: TRBD1; J: TRBJ1-4; V: TRBV6-6; size: NA; CDR3: CASSRQGNEKLFF; DNA: TGTGCCAGCAGTCGACAGGGGAACGAAAAACTGTTTTTT
D: TRBD2; J: TRBJ2-5; V: TRBV7-9; size: NA; CDR3: CASRSSGGARETQYF; DNA: TGTGCCAGCAGATCTAGCGGGGGGGCACGAGAGACCCAGTACTTC
D: NA; J: TRBJ2-5; V: TRBV18; size: NA; CDR3: CASSPRGGVQETQYF; DNA: TGTGCCAGCTCACCAAGGGGGGGAGTGCAAGAGACCCAGTACTTC
D: NA; J: TRBJ1-1; V: TRBV9; size: NA; CDR3: CASSPREGNTEAFF; DNA: TGTGCCAGCAGCCCCCGAGAGGGCAACACTGAAGCTTTCTTT
D: TRBD2; J: TRBJ2-1; V: TRBV5-4; size: NA; CDR3: CASSLSGGYNEQFF; DNA: TGTGCCAGCAGCTTGAGCGGGGGGTACAATGAGCAGTTCTTC
D: TRBD1; J: TRBJ2-5; V: TRBV5-6; size: NA; CDR3: CASSLEGASETQYF; DNA: TGTGCCAGCAGCTTGGAGGGGGCCTCGGAGACCCAGTACTTC
D: NA; J: TRBJ2-7; V: TRBV27; size: NA; CDR3: CASSRTGSTVYEQYF; DNA: TGTGCCAGCAGTCGGACGGGCTCGACAGTCTACGAGCAGTACTTC
D: TRBD1; J: TRBJ1-2; V: TRBV19; size: NA; CDR3: CASSMTGTGGFYGYTF; DNA: TGTGCCAGTAGTATGACCGGGACAGGGGGCTTCTATGGCTACACCTTC
D: TRBD2; J: TRBJ2-3; V: TRBV4-3; size: NA; CDR3: CASSQEDWTSGGGDGGDTQYF; DNA: TGCGCCAGCAGCCAAGAAGATTGGACTAGCGGGGGGGGAGATGGTGGAGATACGCAGTATTTT
D: NA; J: TRBJ1-3; V: TRBV4-3; size: NA; CDR3: CASSLGRGTGNTIYF; DNA: TGCGCCAGCAGCCTAGGGAGGGGGACTGGAAACACCATATATTTT
D: NA; J: TRBJ2-3; V: TRBV2; size: NA; CDR3: CASSVGEDTQYF; DNA: TGTGCCAGCAGTGTAGGGGAAGATACGCAGTATTTT
D: NA; J: TRBJ1-2; V: TRBV6-5; size: NA; CDR3: CASTYSQGPADYGYTF; DNA: TGTGCCAGCACTTACTCCCAGGGGCCGGCGGACTATGGCTACACCTTC
D: NA; J: TRBJ2-3; V: TRBV7-9; size: NA; CDR3: CASSYRGSTDTQYF; DNA: TGTGCCAGCAGTTATAGGGGGTCCACAGATACGCAGTATTTT